A selection of T cell receptor beta chains follows, all from one sample in a study of T-cell reconstitution after alpha-beta-depleted transplantation in children. Each CDR3 protein gets one entry after TCRdb re-called the PCR reads with MiXCR. The sample yields under 70,000 distinct CDR3 sequences, roughly 10% seen once. The specimen comprised PBMCs, sampled before TCRalphabeta/CD19-depleted stem cell transplant. The receptors come from a boy younger than 18 with acute myeloid leukemia, due to receive a stem cell transplant. The CDR3 runs from the conserved cysteine through the conserved F or W. The order of the fields is J gene, D gene, V gene, clone size, CDR3 protein. D genes are given only for firm matches. The size of a clone is reported for some rows only, either as once, few or many, or as a class for expanded clones.

>TRBJ1-1|-|TRBV5-5|many
CASSFMGVTEAFF
>TRBJ2-6|-|TRBV20-1|-
CSAYTGTGANVLTF
>TRBJ2-3|TRBD1|TRBV5-5|many
CASSKGPDRSSTDTQYF
>TRBJ2-3|-|TRBV20-1|many
CSATSGLPGGDTQYF
>TRBJ2-2|-|TRBV4-1|-
CASSLDRSNTGELFF
>TRBJ1-1|-|TRBV19|many
CASSIVQGSLEAFF
>TRBJ1-1|-|TRBV5-5|many
CASSLPGTAEAFF
>TRBJ2-1|TRBD1|TRBV10-3|many
CAIRGQGAYEGEQFF
>TRBJ1-2|-|TRBV29-1|many
CSVAAGGNYGYTF
>TRBJ2-5|-|TRBV9|many
CASSTPRETQYF
>TRBJ2-5|-|TRBV5-1|many
CASSLGRETQYF
>TRBJ1-4|TRBD1|TRBV5-1|many
CASSDRQGRAEKLFF
>TRBJ2-3|-|TRBV4-1|many
CASSLQSSTDTQYF
>TRBJ2-5|-|TRBV29-1|many
CSVGPGSETQYF
>TRBJ2-7|TRBD2|TRBV6-1|many
CASRESGGAYEQYF
>TRBJ2-3|TRBD1|TRBV11-2|many
CASSSYRGTTDTQYF
>TRBJ2-2|TRBD2|TRBV5-1|many
CASSLGTSGPTGELFF
>TRBJ2-2|TRBD2|TRBV11-2|many
CASSLRLAGPSYAGELFF
>TRBJ2-1|TRBD2|TRBV20-1|many
CSARGALAALKEQFF
>TRBJ2-1|-|TRBV7-9|many
CASSLRETNEQFF
>TRBJ1-3|-|TRBV3-1|many
CASSHYAKRGNTIYF
>TRBJ2-3|-|TRBV4-3|many
CASSQDMTSGADTQYF
>TRBJ2-5|TRBD2|TRBV7-2|many
CASSPRTSGRHQETQYF
>TRBJ2-2|-|TRBV28|many
CASSLLGGGELFF
>TRBJ2-5|-|TRBV5-1|-
CASSFNTQETQYF
>TRBJ1-6|-|TRBV5-4|many
CASSLGGMNSPLHF
>TRBJ2-3|-|TRBV27|many
CASSLRQVEGISTDTQYF
>TRBJ2-3|-|TRBV25-1|many
CASSPTGPSTDTQYF
>TRBJ2-5|-|TRBV6-2/TRBV6-3|-
CATSSRATPQEAQYF
>TRBJ2-5|-|TRBV27|many
CASTPGGQGLKETQYF
>TRBJ2-1|TRBD2|TRBV27|many
CASSLWGGRVGRDNEQFF
>TRBJ2-7|TRBD2|TRBV20-1|many
CSARSGRRSEPYEQYF
>TRBJ2-3|-|TRBV24-1|-
CATSEADRTDTQYF
>TRBJ2-7|-|TRBV24-1|many
CATSEAGQLYEQYF
>TRBJ2-7|TRBD2|TRBV10-3|many
CAISSKRDSYEQYF
>TRBJ2-1|-|TRBV6-2/TRBV6-3|many
CASSYDRISYNEQFF
>TRBJ1-1|-|TRBV20-1|many
CSAPPERTKNTEAFF
>TRBJ2-2|-|TRBV9|many
CASSNTHKGRSAANTGELFF
>TRBJ2-1|-|TRBV7-7|many
CASSSQGSFSYNEQFF
>TRBJ2-1|-|TRBV20-1|many
CSAGGWGGDLYNEQFF
>TRBJ2-6|-|TRBV27|many
CASSPRGAQGANVLTF
>TRBJ2-3|-|TRBV18|many
CASSPLGGATDTQYF
>TRBJ2-7|-|TRBV2|once
CASSVGAFEQYF
>TRBJ1-2|TRBD1|TRBV9|many
CASSPSPGQGNYGYTF
>TRBJ1-5|-|TRBV7-9|many
CASSLGDQPQHF
>TRBJ2-5|-|TRBV4-1|many
CASSSREETQYF
>TRBJ2-4|TRBD2|TRBV20-1|many
CSAIPAGGLLAKNIQYF
>TRBJ1-1|-|TRBV24-1|many
CATSGQGVNTEAFF
>TRBJ1-2|-|TRBV7-6|many
CASSLAQADYGYTF
>TRBJ1-1|-|TRBV3-1|many
CASSQDGKGRAFF
>TRBJ2-1|-|TRBV7-9|many
CASSSRGSSYNEQFF
>TRBJ1-4|-|TRBV4-3|many
CASSQDSGIANEKLFF
>TRBJ1-2|-|TRBV29-1|-
CSVEDPRRGRNYGYTF
>TRBJ1-2|TRBD1|TRBV9|many
CASSVGTGGLANYGYTF